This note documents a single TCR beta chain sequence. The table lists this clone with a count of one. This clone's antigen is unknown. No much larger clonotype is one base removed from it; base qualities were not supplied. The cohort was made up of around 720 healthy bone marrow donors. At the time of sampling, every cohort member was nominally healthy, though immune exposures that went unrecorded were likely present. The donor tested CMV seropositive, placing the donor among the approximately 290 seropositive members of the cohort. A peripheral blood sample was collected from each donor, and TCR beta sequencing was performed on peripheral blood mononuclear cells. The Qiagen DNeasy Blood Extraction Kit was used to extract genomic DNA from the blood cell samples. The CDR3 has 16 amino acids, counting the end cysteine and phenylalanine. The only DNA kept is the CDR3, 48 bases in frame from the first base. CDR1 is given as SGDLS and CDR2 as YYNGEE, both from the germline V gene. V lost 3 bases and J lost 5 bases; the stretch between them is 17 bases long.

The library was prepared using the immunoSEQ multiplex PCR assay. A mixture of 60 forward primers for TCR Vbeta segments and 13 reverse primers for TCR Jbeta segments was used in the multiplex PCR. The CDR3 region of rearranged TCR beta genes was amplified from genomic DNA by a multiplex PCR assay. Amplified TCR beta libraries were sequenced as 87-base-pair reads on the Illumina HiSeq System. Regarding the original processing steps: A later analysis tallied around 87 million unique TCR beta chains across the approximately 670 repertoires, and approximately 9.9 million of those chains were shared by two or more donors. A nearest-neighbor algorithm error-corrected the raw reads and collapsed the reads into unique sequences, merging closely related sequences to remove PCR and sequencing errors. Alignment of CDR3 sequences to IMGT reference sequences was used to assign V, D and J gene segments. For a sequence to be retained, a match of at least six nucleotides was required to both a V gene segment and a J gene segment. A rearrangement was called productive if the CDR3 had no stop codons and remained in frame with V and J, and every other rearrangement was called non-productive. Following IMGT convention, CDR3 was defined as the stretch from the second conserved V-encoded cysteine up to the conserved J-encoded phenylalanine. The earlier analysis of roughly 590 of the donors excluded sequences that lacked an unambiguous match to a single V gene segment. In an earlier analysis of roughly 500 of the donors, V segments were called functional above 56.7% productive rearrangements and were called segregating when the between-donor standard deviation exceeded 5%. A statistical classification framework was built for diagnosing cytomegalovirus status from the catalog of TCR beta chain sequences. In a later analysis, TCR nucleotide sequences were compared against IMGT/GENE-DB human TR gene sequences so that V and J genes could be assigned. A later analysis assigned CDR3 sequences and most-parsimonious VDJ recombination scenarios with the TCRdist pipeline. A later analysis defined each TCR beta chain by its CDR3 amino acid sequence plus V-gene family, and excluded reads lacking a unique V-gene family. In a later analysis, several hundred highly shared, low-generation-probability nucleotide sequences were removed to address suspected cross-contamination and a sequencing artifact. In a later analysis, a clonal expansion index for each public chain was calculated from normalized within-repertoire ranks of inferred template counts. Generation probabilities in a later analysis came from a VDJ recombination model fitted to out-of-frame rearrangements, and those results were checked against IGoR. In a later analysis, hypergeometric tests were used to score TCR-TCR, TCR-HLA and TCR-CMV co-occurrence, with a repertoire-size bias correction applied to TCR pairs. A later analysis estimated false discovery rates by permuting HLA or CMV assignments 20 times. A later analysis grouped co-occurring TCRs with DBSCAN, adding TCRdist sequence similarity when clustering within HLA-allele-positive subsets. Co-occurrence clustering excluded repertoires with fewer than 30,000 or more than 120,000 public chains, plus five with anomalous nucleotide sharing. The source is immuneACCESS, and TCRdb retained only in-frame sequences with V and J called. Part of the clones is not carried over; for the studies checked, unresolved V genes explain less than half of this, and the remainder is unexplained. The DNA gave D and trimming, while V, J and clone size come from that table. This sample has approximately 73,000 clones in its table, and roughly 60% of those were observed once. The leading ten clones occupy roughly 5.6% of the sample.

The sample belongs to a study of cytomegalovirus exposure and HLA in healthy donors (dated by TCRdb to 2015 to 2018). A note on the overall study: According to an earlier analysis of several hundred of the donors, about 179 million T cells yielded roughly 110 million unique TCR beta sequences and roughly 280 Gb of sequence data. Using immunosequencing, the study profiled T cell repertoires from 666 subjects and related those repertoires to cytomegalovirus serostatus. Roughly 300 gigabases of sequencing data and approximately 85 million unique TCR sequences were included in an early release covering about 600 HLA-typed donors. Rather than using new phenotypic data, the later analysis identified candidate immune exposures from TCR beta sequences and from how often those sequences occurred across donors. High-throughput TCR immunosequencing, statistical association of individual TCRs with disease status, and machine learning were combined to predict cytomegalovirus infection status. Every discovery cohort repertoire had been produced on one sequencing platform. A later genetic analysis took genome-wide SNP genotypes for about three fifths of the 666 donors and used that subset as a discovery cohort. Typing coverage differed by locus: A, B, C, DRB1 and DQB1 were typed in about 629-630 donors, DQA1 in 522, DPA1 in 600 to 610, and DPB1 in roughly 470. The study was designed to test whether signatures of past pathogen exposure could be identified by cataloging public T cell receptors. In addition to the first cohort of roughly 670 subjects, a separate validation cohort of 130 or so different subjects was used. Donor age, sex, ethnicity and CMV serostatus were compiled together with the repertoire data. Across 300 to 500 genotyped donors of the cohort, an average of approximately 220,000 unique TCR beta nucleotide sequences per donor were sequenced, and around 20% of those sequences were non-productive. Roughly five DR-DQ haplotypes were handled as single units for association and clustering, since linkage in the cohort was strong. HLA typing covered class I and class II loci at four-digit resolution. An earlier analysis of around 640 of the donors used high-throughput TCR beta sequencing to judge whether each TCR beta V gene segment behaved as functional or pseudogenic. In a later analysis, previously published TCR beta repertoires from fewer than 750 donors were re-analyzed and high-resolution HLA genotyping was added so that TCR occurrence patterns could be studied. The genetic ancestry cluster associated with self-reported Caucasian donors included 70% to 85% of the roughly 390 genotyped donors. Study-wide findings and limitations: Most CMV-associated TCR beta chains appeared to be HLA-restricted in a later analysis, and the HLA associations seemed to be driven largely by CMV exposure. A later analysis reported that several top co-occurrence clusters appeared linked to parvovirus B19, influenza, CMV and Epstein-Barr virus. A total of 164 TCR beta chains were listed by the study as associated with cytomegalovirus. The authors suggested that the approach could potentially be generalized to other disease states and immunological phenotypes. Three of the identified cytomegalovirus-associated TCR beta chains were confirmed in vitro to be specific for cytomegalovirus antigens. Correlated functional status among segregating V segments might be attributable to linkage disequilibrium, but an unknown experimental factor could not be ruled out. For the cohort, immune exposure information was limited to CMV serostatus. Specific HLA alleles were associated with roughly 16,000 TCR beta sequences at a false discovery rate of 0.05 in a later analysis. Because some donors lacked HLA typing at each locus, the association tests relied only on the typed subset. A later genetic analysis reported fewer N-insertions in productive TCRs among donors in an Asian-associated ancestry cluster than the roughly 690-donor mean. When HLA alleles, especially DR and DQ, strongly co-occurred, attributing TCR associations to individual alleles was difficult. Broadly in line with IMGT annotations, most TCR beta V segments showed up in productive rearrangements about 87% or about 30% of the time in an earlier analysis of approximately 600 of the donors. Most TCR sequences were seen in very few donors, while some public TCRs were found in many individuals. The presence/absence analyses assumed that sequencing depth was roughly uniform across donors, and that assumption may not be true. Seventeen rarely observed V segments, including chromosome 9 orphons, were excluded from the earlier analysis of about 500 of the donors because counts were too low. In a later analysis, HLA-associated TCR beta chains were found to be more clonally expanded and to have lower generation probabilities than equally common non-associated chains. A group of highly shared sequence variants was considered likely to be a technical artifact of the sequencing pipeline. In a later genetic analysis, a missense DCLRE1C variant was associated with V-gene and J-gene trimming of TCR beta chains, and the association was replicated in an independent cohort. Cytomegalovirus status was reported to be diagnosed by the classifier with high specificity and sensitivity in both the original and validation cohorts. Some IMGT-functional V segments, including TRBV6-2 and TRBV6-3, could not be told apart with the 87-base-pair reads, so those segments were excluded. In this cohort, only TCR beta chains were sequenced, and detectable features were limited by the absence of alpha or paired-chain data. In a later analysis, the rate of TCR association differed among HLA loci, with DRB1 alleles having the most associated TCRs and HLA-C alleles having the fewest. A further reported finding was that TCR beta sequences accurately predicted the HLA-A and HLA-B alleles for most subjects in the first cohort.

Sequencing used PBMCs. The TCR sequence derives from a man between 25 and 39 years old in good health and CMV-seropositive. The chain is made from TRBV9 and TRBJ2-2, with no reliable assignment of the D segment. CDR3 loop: CASSAPSRLHTGELFF. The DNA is TGTGCCAGCAGCGCACCGTCGCGACTGCATACCGGGGAGCTGTTTTTT. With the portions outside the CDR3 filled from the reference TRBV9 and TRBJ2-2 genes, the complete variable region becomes DSGVTQTPKHLITATGQRVTLRCSPRSGDLSVYWYQQSLDQGLQFLIQYYNGEERAKGNILERFSAQQFPDLHSELNLSSLELGDSALYFCASSAPSRLHTGELFFGEGSRLTVL.